The present T cell receptor (beta chain) was sequenced within a study of cytomegalovirus exposure and HLA in healthy donors. Study-wide context: It was reported in a later analysis that the 95 to 150 validation repertoires used the same platform as the roughly 700 first-cohort repertoires.

Here immunoSEQ multiplex PCR was the method, and the copy in TCRdb shows in-frame clones only, minus some. Counted here are roughly 300,000 clones, around 86% occurring once; the ten biggest clones make up around 0.8%. Points on this clone: Its antigen remains unidentified.

Germline-derived CDR1 and CDR2 are SNHLY and FYNNEI. This CDR3 spans 16 amino acids. V gave up 6 bases and J gave up 1 base; unmatched junction bases: 8. Findings and caveats of the study: The study found most TCR sequences rare, yet found some public TCRs in many donors. TCR beta chains numbering more than 150 were designated cytomegalovirus-associated. In vitro, three CMV-associated chains proved specific for CMV antigens.

The specimen was PBMCs. The sequence was collected from a woman younger than 30 in good health and CMV-seronegative. This chain connects TRBV2 to TRBJ1-5; 8 nucleotides agree with TRBD1. CDR3 coding DNA: TGTGCCAGCAGCAAGACAGGGGCGGCGAGCAATCAGCCCCAGCATTTT. Translated, it gives CASSKTGAASNQPQHF.